The clone carrying this TCR beta chain has at least ten counts. Antigen specificity is unknown. This CDR3 comprises 16 residues. Between the trimmed V and J ends, which lost 6 bases and 7 bases, there was a span of 22 bases. The germline V gene has CDR1 MNHEY and CDR2 SVGAGI. 5'RACE primed at constant segments yielded TCR alpha and TCR beta cDNA libraries bearing sample barcodes and UMIs. TCRdb called the 5' RACE reads again in MiXCR, with one record for every CDR3 protein. Counted here are fewer than 15,000 distinct CDR3 sequences, about 21% occurring once; the ten biggest clones make up 55% to 70%. The sample originates from a study of T-cell memory formation after mild COVID-19. Study-wide points: Day 15 to 85 contractors were CD4/CD8 balanced; later expanders leaned CD4+. Within pre-infection memory, some responding clones were found, suggesting cross-reactive memory joined. Clones that contracted clustered mainly in CM and EM if CD4+ and in EMRA if CD8+.

Input material: PBMCs or a T cell subset sorted from them (not recorded which). The gene calls are TRBV6-5 and TRBJ2-1; D assignment may be TRBD1 or TRBD2 (6 bases each). This receptor was obtained from a man aged 18 to 29 who had mild COVID-19 (a few samples of this study predate the infection). Cell type and time point are not known. As DNA, the CDR3 is TGTGCCAGCAGCTCTACGGGACACCCGGGAGAGAATGAGCAGTTCTTC. Its translation: CASSSTGHPGENEQFF.